Listed below are T cell receptor beta chains from one sample, sequenced in a study of T cells expressing NK-cell markers. TCRdb re-called the 5' RACE reads, yielding one record per CDR3 amino acid sequence without DNA. Its table records around 180,000 distinct CDR3 sequences. Input material: blood T cells: a sorted CD56 or NKG2C T cell subset, CD4+ or CD8+ T cells, or bulk PBMC T cells (not recorded which). The receptor source for this set is a man aged 18-70 years in good health. Each CDR3 is given with its conserved first and last residue. For some rows the clone size is stated as once, few or many, or as a class when expanded; others skip it.

J	V	length	size	CDR3
TRBJ2-5	TRBV3-1	16	.	CASSQDWDRGGETQYF
TRBJ2-2	TRBV4-2	15	.	CASSQAQKNTGELFF
TRBJ2-1	TRBV5-6	14	.	CASSLADRDNEQFF
TRBJ2-1	TRBV4-1	16	.	CASSQLSGGGGPEQFF
TRBJ1-6	TRBV27	16	.	CASSTTGTDYNSPLHF
TRBJ1-3	TRBV15	13	.	CATSRAPEAPIYF
TRBJ2-5	TRBV20-1	14	.	CSARGSGVRETQYF
TRBJ2-1	TRBV15	11	.	CATRMYNEQFF
TRBJ1-3	TRBV11-1	19	.	CASSDRDRGIAIPGNTIYF
TRBJ1-3	TRBV9	16	.	CASSVDGVHSGNTIYF
TRBJ1-5	TRBV15	15	.	CATSRDRDTYQPQHF
TRBJ2-5	TRBV7-9	14	.	CASSPLGGRETQYF
TRBJ2-3	TRBV20-1	16	.	CSASPWTTTSTDTQYF
TRBJ2-5	TRBV27	15	.	CASTRLGGYQETQYF
TRBJ2-7	TRBV20-1	16	.	CSARDPLDRGAYEQYF
TRBJ1-4	TRBV10-3	15	.	CAISDLAGVNEKLFF
TRBJ2-1	TRBV6-2/TRBV6-3	15	medium-sized	CASSYEAGAYNEQFF